The sequence of this T cell receptor (beta chain) was determined in a study of T cell responses to AZD1222 COVID-19 vaccine. TCRdb's table, derived via immunoSEQ multiplex PCR, lists solely in-frame clones and lacks some. In the table there are tens of thousands of clones, 65% to 85% of which are singletons. Germline V lookup: CDR1 KGHSH, CDR2 LQKENI. The CDR3 sequence is 13 residues long. Trimming took off 6 bases at V and 5 bases at J, with 11 bases between the two ends. The genes are TRBV18 and TRBJ2-1; D might be TRBD1 or TRBD2, each matching 6 bases. Source: peripheral blood, taken on day 0 of AZD1222 vaccination. The TCR originated in an adult in good health. The CDR3 DNA sequence: TGTGCCAGCTCGCGGGACAATAACAATGAGCAGTTCTTC. Translation: CASSRDNNNEQFF.